These 5 T cell receptor beta chains came from one sample sequenced in a study of T cell changes during pregnancy in multiple sclerosis. The method was immunoSEQ multiplex PCR; TCRdb's version includes in-frame clones alone and lacks a portion of them. Among roughly 54,000 clones listed, about 90% were seen once. The sample here was CD4+ T cells from peripheral blood mononuclear cells, taken after pregnancy. The receptors shown here come from a female donor with multiple sclerosis, enrolled in a pregnancy study.

V is TRBV9 and J is TRBJ2-1, with 9 bases aligning to TRBD2. The germline V gene has CDR1 SGDLS and CDR2 YYNGEE. The CDR3 has 15 amino acids. V lost 2 bases, J lost 2 bases, and 2 bases stayed unmatched. The CDR3 protein is CASSVSGGTYNEQFF. DNA of the CDR3: TGTGCCAGCAGCGTTAGCGGGGGAACCTACAATGAGCAGTTCTTC.

The J gene is TRBJ2-6, the V gene TRBV27; 11 bases agree with TRBD1. V dropped 5 bases and J dropped 0; count of bases not matched to a gene: 12. The CDR3 runs 20 residues. CDR1 is MNHEY, CDR2 SMNVEV, per germline (reference sequence). The CDR3, as DNA: TGTGCCAGCAGTCCCGGGCTTAGGGACAGGGGGTCCTCTGGGGCCAACGTCCTGACTTTC. This codes for CASSPGLRDRGSSGANVLTF.

The CDR3 reads CASSVAGIRSGNTIYF. CDR3 DNA sequence: TGTGCCAGCAGCGTAGCGGGGATACGCTCTGGAAACACCATATATTTT. This chain connects TRBV9 to TRBJ1-3; D gene ambiguous. The V gene's germline CDR1 is SGDLS and CDR2 YYNGEE. This CDR3 is 16 amino acids long. V was pared by 0 bases and J by 0 bases, with 10 bases between.

The chain has TRBV15 and TRBJ1-1; D may be TRBD1 (5 bases). Trimming removed 0 bases at V and 4 bases at J, with 9 bases between. The CDR3 length is 14 residues. The V gene's germline CDR1 is LNHNV and CDR2 YYDKDF (reference sequence). The CDR3 DNA follows: TGTGCCACCAGCAGAGATGGGGGGTCCACTGAAGCTTTCTTT. It specifies CATSRDGGSTEAFF.

The chain recombines TRBV6-6 with TRBJ1-4; 8 bases are shared with TRBD1. This CDR3 is 14 amino acids long. J lost 7 bases, V lost 6 bases, and 7 bases had no gene match. The germline gives CDR1 MNHNY, CDR2 SVGAGI (reference sequence). This CDR3 reads CASRNDRGGEKLFF. CDR3 nucleotides: TGTGCCAGCAGAAATGACAGGGGAGGTGAAAAACTGTTTTTT.